Sequencing of this T cell receptor (beta chain) was carried out in a study of blood T cells in healthy people across ages (dated by TCRdb to 2014 to 2015). A note on the overall study: In model experiments, template switching captured roughly one uniquely barcoded TCR beta cDNA molecule for every two T cells. To avoid experimental bias, donors of different ages were distributed randomly across sequencing lanes. Using the same blood draw, the study looked at two additional independent replicas of 1 million unique cDNA reads for two donors, one aged 18 to 30 and the other aged 80 or older. The study measured age-related changes in TCR beta repertoire diversity using deep sequencing normalized with unique cDNA molecular identifiers. Donors were grouped into four age groups: young (average approximately 15 years), middle-aged (about 38), aged (roughly 67) and long-lived (approximately 75). The study at large found these results: There was a strong correlation between observed TCR beta diversity and the percentage of naive T cells measured by flow cytometry. As age increased, observed TCR beta diversity per million T cells dropped in a roughly linear way, and a significant reduction was already evident by age 40. Because profiling used bulk unsorted PBMCs, naive and antigen-experienced compartments could not be compared conclusively. Compared with the aged group, the long-lived group had more naive CD4+ T cells, fewer expanded clones and increased TCR diversity, a pattern suggesting age selection. The CMV infection status of donors was not known, potentially confounding age-related changes in expanded clonotypes. Estimates of total diversity based on one million sequenced T cells were regarded as lower bounds and as underestimates.

Donors were 40 or so systemically healthy Caucasian individuals from Russia aged roughly 6 to 90 years. Each donor gave 8 to 10 milliliters of peripheral blood, collected into EDTA-treated Vacutainer tubes. PBMCs were isolated by Ficoll-Paque density-gradient centrifugation, with at least 6 million obtained per sample. Total RNA, at least 6 micrograms per sample, was extracted from PBMCs with Trizol reagent. Naive CD45RAhigh/CD27high T cell percentages were measured by flow cytometry on a PBMC aliquot from every donor. There are 12 amino acids in the CDR3, from cysteine to phenylalanine inclusive. The sequence is cut down to CDR3 DNA, 36 bases in frame from base 1. V gives up 7 bases and J gives up 6 bases, and the segment between their germline ends measures 9 bases. The germline V gene yields SGHDN for CDR1 and FVKESK for CDR2. Preparation of the library involved 5' RACE. TCRdb lists the instrument as Illumina HiSeq 2500. A second PCR of roughly 7 to 11 cycles was performed with a sample-barcoded 5' primer and a J-beta primer mix. A unique molecular identifier was introduced onto each TCR beta cDNA molecule by a template-switch 5' adaptor carrying 12 random nucleotides. Each sample yielded at least 3 million CDR3-containing paired-end reads. All of the RNA was converted into first-strand cDNA using the Mint cDNA synthesis kit, with a TRBC-specific oligonucleotide serving as the primer. Following uracil-DNA glycosylase treatment, all cDNA underwent a first 18-cycle PCR with the universal primers M1SS and BC2_uni_R. The original methods were these. For normalization, 1 million high-quality reads were randomly selected from each sample, with every read carrying a distinct molecular identifier. Instead of being binned into consensus sequences, reads that shared molecular identifiers were thrown out. MiTCR, set to a Q25 quality threshold and the strictest error-elimination algorithm, was used for CDR3 identification, clonotype clustering and error correction. Lower-bound total TCR beta diversity was estimated with a nonparametric unseen species model using Euler transformation. TCRdb handled the public reads itself, with Q25 trimming in fastp and clone calling in MiXCR, and kept productive beta chains. When rows share a CDR3 protein, they turn into one entry using the most common DNA and genes. Here the V and J calls rest on TCRdb's processing, not on the authors' analysis. The table for this sample lists about 760,000 distinct CDR3 sequences; about 61% of them were counted only once. The ten biggest clones cover roughly 25% of the sample.

Regarding this clonotype: What antigen it recognizes has not been identified. No base quality values were provided; no much bigger clone lies one nucleotide off.

The sample comprised blood. The chain links TRBV14 with TRBJ2-2; TRBD2 is a possible D gene, resting on 6 matching bases. This sequence originates from a man aged 35 to 55 in good health. The sequenced DNA is TGTGCCAGCAATCCGGGGGCCGGGGAGCTGTTTTTT. This sequence encodes CASNPGAGELFF.